The clone carrying this TCR beta chain was picked up many times. The antigen is not known. The data derive from a study of T cells after yellow fever vaccination. Whole-study results and caveats: Bulk-population clonotypes that are abundant could appear as contaminants in FACS-sorted repertoires. At approximately 95% for CD4 and almost 90% for CD8, most primary-vaccination clones showed up again after the booster.

TCRdb recomputed calls from the 5' RACE reads with MiXCR, one row per CDR3 protein. In the table there are a few hundred thousand distinct CDR3 sequences, about 3% of which are singletons. Germline CDR1 and CDR2: SGHRS and YFSETQ. Unmatched junction bases numbered 16, after V lost 2 bases and J lost 2 bases. There are 21 residues in the CDR3. The sequenced sample was CD4+ T cells sorted from PBMCs, obtained 10 days after the yellow fever booster vaccination. The TCR originated in a young man who received the YFV17D yellow fever vaccine. The chain employs TRBV5-1 and TRBJ2-2; 12 bases fit TRBD2. This CDR3 reads CASSFVGGLAGTILNTGELFF. CDR3 in DNA: TGCGCCAGCAGCTTCGTTGGCGGACTAGCGGGGACAATACTCAACACCGGGGAGCTGTTTTTT.